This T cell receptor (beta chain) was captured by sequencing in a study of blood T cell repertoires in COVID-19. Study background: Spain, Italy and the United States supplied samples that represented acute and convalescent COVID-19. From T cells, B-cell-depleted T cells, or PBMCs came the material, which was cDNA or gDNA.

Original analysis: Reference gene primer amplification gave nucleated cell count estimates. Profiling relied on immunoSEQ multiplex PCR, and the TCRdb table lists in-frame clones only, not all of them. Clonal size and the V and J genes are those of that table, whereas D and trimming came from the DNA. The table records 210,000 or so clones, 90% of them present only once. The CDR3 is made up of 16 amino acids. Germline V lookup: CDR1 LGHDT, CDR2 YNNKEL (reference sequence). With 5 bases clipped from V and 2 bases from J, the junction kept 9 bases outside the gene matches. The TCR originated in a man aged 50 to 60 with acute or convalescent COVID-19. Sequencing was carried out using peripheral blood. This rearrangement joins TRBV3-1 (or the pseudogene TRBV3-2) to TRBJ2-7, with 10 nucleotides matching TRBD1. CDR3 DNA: TGTGCCAGCAGCGATCCAACCGGGACAGGGGCCTACGAGCAGTACTTC. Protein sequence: CASSDPTGTGAYEQYF.